This entry lists 3 T cell receptor beta chains sequenced from one sample in a study of cytomegalovirus exposure and HLA in healthy donors. A multiplex PCR was run with 60 Vbeta primers and 13 Jbeta primers. Method: immunoSEQ multiplex PCR; TCRdb's copy keeps in-frame clones and lacks some. Found here are 150,000 to 200,000 clones, roughly 83% of them singletons; the top ten hold 0.25% to 0.3%. Material: PBMCs. These receptors all come from a boy younger than 18 in good health and CMV-seronegative.

The chain couples TRBV5-8 to TRBJ2-1, with TRBD1 matching 7 bases. This CDR3 is built from 15 residues. CDR1 SGHTS and CDR2 YDEGEE come from the germline V gene. V shed 2 bases, J shed 7 bases, and the junction held 9 bases outside the gene matches. The CDR3 sequence: CASSLGQDPYNEQFF. DNA of the CDR3: TGTGCCAGCAGCTTAGGACAGGATCCTTATAATGAGCAGTTCTTC.

The chain uses TRBV10-2 and TRBJ1-5; a possible D gene is TRBD1 (5 bases). The V gene's germline CDR1 is WSHSY and CDR2 SAAADI. This CDR3 comprises 14 residues. V shed 7 bases and J shed 0 bases, with 10 bases lying between them. CDR3 sequence: CASKQGYSNQPQHF. The CDR3 DNA follows: TGCGCCAGCAAGCAGGGTTATAGCAATCAGCCCCAGCATTTT.

This rearrangement joins TRBV7-2 to TRBJ2-7; 10 bases map to TRBD1. The CDR3 contains 18 residues. Germline loops: CDR1 SGHTA, CDR2 FQGNSA. V shed 0 bases and J 1 base; nucleotides not matched to a gene: 9. CDR3 bases: TGTGCCAGCAGCTTAGCCCCCGCCGGGACAGGGGTTTCCTACGAGCAGTACTTC. Protein sequence: CASSLAPAGTGVSYEQYF. The whole variable domain, filled in from reference TRBV7-2 and TRBJ2-7, reads GAGVSQSPSNKVTEKGKDVELRCDPISGHTALYWYRQSLGQGLEFLIYFQGNSAPDKSGLPSDRFSAERTGGSVSTLTIQRTQQEDSAVYLCASSLAPAGTGVSYEQYFGPGTRLTVT.